This T cell receptor (beta chain) comes out of a study of blood T cell repertoires in COVID-19. Across the whole study: T cells, B-cell-depleted T cells, or PBMCs supplied cDNA or gDNA.

Participants spanned ages about 18 to 100 years and resided in 20 to 30 US areas. Cohorts were based on clinical histories the participants reported. Original processing notes: Counts of nucleated cells, estimated from reference gene primer amplification, were obtained. Profiled with immunoSEQ multiplex PCR; TCRdb holds only in-frame clones, not every one. V, J and clone size reflect that table, while D and trimming were determined from the DNA. This table has around 250,000 clones, around 84% appearing once. V dropped 2 bases and J dropped 2 bases, with 7 bases sitting between them. Germline V gene data show CDR1 as SGHNT and CDR2 as YYREEE (reference sequence). This CDR3 contains 14 residues.

The sample taken for sequencing was PBMCs or T cells enriched from blood (not recorded which). The origin of this receptor is a man aged 25 to 40 with acute COVID-19. The chain is built from TRBV5-4 and TRBJ2-2; D gene uncertain. The CDR3 nucleotides are TGTGCCAGCAGCTTAATCCTAAACACCGGGGAGCTGTTTTTT. It translates to CASSLILNTGELFF.